The 11 T cell receptor beta chains below come from one sample, sequenced in a study of response to subunit inactivated influenza vaccine (dated by TCRdb to between 2018 and 2020). The library was obtained by RT-PCR. The listed sequencing device is Illumina HiSeq 2500. TCRdb trimmed public reads at Q25 via fastp, called clones via MiXCR and kept in-frame beta chains. All rows with the same CDR3 protein become a single entry with the most common DNA and genes. For this sample the table gives around 530,000 distinct CDR3 sequences, of which about 11% were detected only once. Together, the top ten hold 10% of the sample. Sequences were derived from PBMCs from blood, sampled on the day of vaccination. The source of these receptors is a man between 45 and 60 years old who received an inactivated influenza vaccine. Donor details come from another sample of the same person, matched by shared clones.

Ten or more counts support this clonotype. The CDR3 spells CASSQPWTEETQYF. The CDR3 region has the DNA TGCGCCAGCAGCCAACCTTGGACAGAAGAGACCCAGTACTTC. The chain joins TRBV4-1 to TRBJ2-5, with D possibly being TRBD1 (6 bases). V lost 2 bases and J lost 3, with 10 bases in between. Germline lookup yields CDR1 MGHRA and CDR2 YSYEKL. This CDR3 contains 14 residues.

This chain links TRBV11-2 with TRBJ2-1, with 8 bases lining up with TRBD2. This CDR3 has 18 residues. J lost 3 bases, V lost 5 bases, and 15 bases had no gene match. The germline CDR1 and CDR2 sequences are SGHAT and FQNNGV. Here the CDR3 reads CASSPSPVWRGDYNEQFF. The CDR3 coding sequence is TGTGCCAGCAGCCCCTCCCCTGTTTGGCGGGGGGACTACAATGAGCAGTTCTTC.

This rearrangement joins TRBV7-9 to TRBJ2-1; D is possibly TRBD1 or TRBD2 (5 bases each). In germline, CDR1 is SEHNR, CDR2 FQNEAQ (reference sequence). This CDR3 is built from 12 residues. The ends were cut back, 3 bases at V and 9 bases at J, with 9 bases in the middle. This chain's CDR3 is CASSFGDGEQFF. The CDR3 region has the DNA TGTGCCAGCAGCTTCGGGGACGGTGAGCAGTTCTTC.

The V gene is TRBV12-3 or TRBV12-4, the J gene TRBJ1-5, with 12 bases aligning to TRBD1. V trimming: 5 bases; J trimming: 4 bases; junction bases outside the gene matches: 6. CDR3 size: 16 residues. The chain's CDR3 is CASSAGTGGGNQPQHF. In nucleotides, the CDR3 is TGTGCCAGCAGTGCCGGGACAGGGGGCGGGAATCAGCCCCAGCATTTT.

The sample holds a few counts of this clonotype. The gene calls are TRBV6-2 or TRBV6-3 and TRBJ2-2, with TRBD2 matching 7 bases. CDR3 size: 16 residues. The trim removed 2 bases at V and 6 bases at J, leaving 9 bases unmatched. CDR1 MNHEY and CDR2 SVGEGT come from the germline V gene. The CDR3 is CASSYHGGSRAGELFF. DNA of the CDR3: TGTGCCAGCAGTTACCATGGCGGGAGTAGGGCCGGGGAGCTGTTTTTT.

The chain combines TRBV7-8 with TRBJ2-1; 7 positions agree with TRBD2. From germline, CDR1 is SGHVS and CDR2 FQNEAQ. V shed 2 bases, J shed 4 bases, and the junction held 8 bases outside the gene matches. This CDR3 comprises 16 residues. CDR3 nucleotide sequence: TGTGCCAGCAGCTTAAGGTGGCTAGCGGTATACAATGAGCAGTTCTTC. As protein: CASSLRWLAVYNEQFF.

This clonotype has a count of ten or more. The rearrangement uses TRBV7-2 and TRBJ2-5; D may be TRBD2 (5 bases). The CDR3 extends over 12 amino acids. Germline CDR1 SGHTA, CDR2 FQGNSA. Trimming removed 2 bases from V and 7 bases from J, with 8 bases in between. The CDR3 spells CASSLSGGTQYF. In nucleotides, the CDR3 is TGTGCCAGCAGCTTAAGTGGAGGGACCCAGTACTTC.

This clonotype was counted only a few times. The V gene is TRBV11-3, the J gene TRBJ2-3; D is uncertain. Trimming removed 1 base from V and 8 bases from J, with 7 bases in between. This CDR3 contains 12 residues. CDR1 SGHNT and CDR2 YENEEA come from the germline V gene. Written as DNA, the CDR3 is TGTGCCAGCAGCTTAGGGCACTCTACGCAGTATTTT. Translating gives CASSLGHSTQYF.

This clonotype came up many times. CDR3 loop: CASSPTRGLDTQYF. CDR3 nucleotide sequence: TGTGCCAGCAGTCCTACCCGTGGGCTAGATACGCAGTATTTT. J is TRBJ2-3 and V is TRBV12-3 or TRBV12-4; D unresolved. V gave up 5 bases and J gave up 5 bases, with 14 bases separating them. The CDR3 has 14 amino acids.

This clonotype was found many times. This rearrangement joins TRBV20-1 to TRBJ2-3; TRBD2 aligns across 9 bases. CDR1 is DFQATT and CDR2 is SNEGSKA in the germline V gene (reference sequence). The V and J ends lost 5 bases and 0 bases, in that order; junction bases with no gene match: 6. The length of the CDR3 is 15 residues. The CDR3 is CSAVNLAGSTDTQYF. The CDR3 bases are TGCAGTGCTGTAAACCTAGCGGGAAGCACAGATACGCAGTATTTT.

This clonotype was recorded at least ten times. The genes are TRBV12-3 or TRBV12-4 and TRBJ2-7; D gene ambiguous. The CDR3 consists of 12 residues. V lost 6 bases and J 3 bases, leaving 9 bases between the germline ends. The CDR3 protein is CASSLNRYEQYF. The CDR3 DNA sequence: TGTGCCAGCAGCTTAAACCGCTACGAGCAGTACTTC.